The 30 T cell receptor beta chains below all came from one sample that was sequenced in a study of T cell responses to AZD1222 COVID-19 vaccine (dated by TCRdb to the early 2020s). Libraries were made using the immunoSEQ multiplex PCR assay. TCRdb's version of the immuneACCESS table is confined to in-frame rearrangements and falls short of the full clone set. An unresolved V gene accounts for under half of the shortfall where checked; the remainder is of unknown origin. A total of about 170,000 clones appear in this sample, around 90% of them only once. The top ten clonotypes cover about 1.6% of the sample. Taken with the paper, the label for time point translates to: baseline before first vaccination. The sample consisted of peripheral blood, taken on day 0 of AZD1222 vaccination. These receptor sequences come from an adult in good health.

This chain connects TRBV5-4 to TRBJ1-3; 12 bases match TRBD1. V lost 0 bases, J lost 7 bases, and 2 bases stayed unmatched. Germline V gives CDR1 SGHNT, CDR2 YYREEE (reference sequence). This CDR3 comprises 15 residues. CDR3 protein: CASSLGGTGGNTIYF. The CDR3 DNA follows: TGTGCCAGCAGCTTGGGAGGGACAGGGGGCAACACCATATATTTT.

The J gene is TRBJ1-6, the V gene TRBV19; D is perhaps TRBD1 (5 bases). The CDR3 loop spans 16 amino acids. Germline CDR1 is LNHDA and CDR2 is SQIVND (reference sequence). The V end lost 6 bases, the J end lost 4 bases, and 16 bases lay between the germline ends. This CDR3 is CASRGVRGGYNSPLHF. As DNA, the CDR3 is TGTGCCAGTAGAGGAGTCCGGGGCGGATATAATTCACCCCTCCACTTT.

J is TRBJ2-7 and V is TRBV3-1 (or the pseudogene TRBV3-2); D not certain. V dropped 3 bases and J dropped 3 bases, with 6 bases sitting between them. This CDR3 has 12 amino acids. The V gene's germline CDR1 is LGHDT and CDR2 YNNKEL (reference sequence). The CDR3 DNA sequence: TGTGCCAGCAGCCACGGAAGCTACGAGCAGTACTTC. This gives the protein CASSHGSYEQYF.

The rearrangement links TRBV18 to TRBJ2-1, with D possibly TRBD2 on 7 matching bases. This CDR3 has 17 amino acids. Germline CDR1 reads KGHSH; CDR2 reads LQKENI. Trimming pared 3 bases from V and 4 bases from J, leaving 19 bases between. CDR3 DNA: TGTGCCAGCTCACCGGCGAGGGGGGGCCCCCATTACAATGAGCAGTTCTTC. It encodes CASSPARGGPHYNEQFF.

The chain links TRBV9 to TRBJ1-2; D is unresolved. This CDR3 region has 18 residues. V was clipped by 0 bases and J by 1 base, with 19 bases between them. Per the germline V gene, CDR1 is SGDLS and CDR2 is YYNGEE. The CDR3 is CASSVGPNKAAVNYGYTF. In DNA form, the CDR3 reads TGTGCCAGCAGCGTAGGCCCCAATAAGGCAGCTGTTAACTATGGCTACACCTTC.

The CDR3 coding sequence is TGTGCCAGCTCATCCCGAGAGGGGACCGAGCAGTACTTC. This codes for CASSSREGTEQYF. The chain joins TRBV18 to TRBJ2-7; D possibly uses TRBD1 or TRBD2 (5 bases each). The CDR3 extends over 13 amino acids. From germline, CDR1 is KGHSH and CDR2 LQKENI. Between the trimmed V and J ends, which lost 5 bases and 6 bases, there was a span of 14 bases.

The chain employs TRBV5-1 and TRBJ2-7, with TRBD1 identical over 7 bases. This CDR3 spans 22 amino acids. J gave up 2 bases and V 3 bases, and 29 bases lay outside the gene matches. Germline CDR1 SGHRS, CDR2 YFSETQ. This CDR3 reads CASSSPRQGLGTGGIIPYEQYF. Written as DNA, the CDR3 is TGCGCCAGCAGCTCCCCTCGACAGGGCTTGGGAACGGGTGGCATAATTCCCTACGAGCAGTACTTC.

This clone was detected once. This chain links TRBV5-4 with TRBJ2-1; TRBD1 agrees at 9 bases. Germline V gives CDR1 SGHNT, CDR2 YYREEE (reference sequence). The CDR3 has 16 amino acids. The V gene end was trimmed by 0 bases and the J gene end by 4 bases; junction bases not matched to a gene: 5. The CDR3 coding sequence is TGTGCCAGCAGCTTGGGGGGACAGGGTGCGTACAATGAGCAGTTCTTC. It specifies CASSLGGQGAYNEQFF.

The chain couples TRBV10-2 to TRBJ2-7; 12 bases are shared with TRBD1. The CDR3 spans 14 residues. Trimming took 6 bases from V and 5 from J; bases not matched to a gene: 5. Looked up from germline, CDR1 is WSHSY and CDR2 is SAAADI. The CDR3 is CASRGTGGLDEQYF. The DNA of the CDR3 is TGCGCCAGCAGAGGGACAGGGGGCCTGGACGAGCAGTACTTC.

The genes are TRBV5-1 and TRBJ1-4; D gene uncertain. CDR3 length: 14 residues. The V end was cut by 8 bases, the J end by 0 bases, with 11 bases between. Germline V CDR1 and CDR2: SGHRS, YFSETQ. CDR3 amino acids: CASSDRATNEKLFF. CDR3 sequence (DNA): TGCGCCAGTTCGGACCGTGCAACTAATGAAAAACTGTTTTTT.

The genes are TRBV19 and TRBJ1-4, with D tentatively TRBD1 (6 bases). There are 14 residues in the CDR3. Germline CDR1 and CDR2: LNHDA and SQIVND (reference sequence). V lost 6 bases and J lost 6, with 14 bases in between. In nucleotides, the CDR3 is TGTGCCAGTAGCATTCCGGGACAATATGAAAAACTGTTTTTT. Translation: CASSIPGQYEKLFF.

This clone was seen a few times. This chain links TRBV21-1 with TRBJ1-2. TRBV21-1 is reported as a pseudogene. The CDR3 loop spans 15 amino acids. The CDR3 DNA reads TGTGCCAGCAGCAAAGCAGGGATGAGGATGGGGGGCTACACCTTC. This translates into CASSKAGMRMGGYTF.

This chain links TRBV5-4 with TRBJ1-4; 7 positions match TRBD1. V was pared by 5 bases and J by 4 bases, with 8 bases of the junction left unmatched. This CDR3 has 15 residues. Looked up from germline, CDR1 is SGHNT and CDR2 is YYREEE (reference sequence). CDR3: CASSSAGQFNEKLFF. Written as DNA, the CDR3 is TGTGCCAGCAGTTCGGCGGGACAGTTTAATGAAAAACTGTTTTTT.

The chain recombines TRBV7-9 with TRBJ2-1; 7 bases line up with TRBD1. There are 12 residues in the CDR3. The germline V gene has CDR1 SEHNR and CDR2 FQNEAQ (reference sequence). The V gene end was trimmed by 11 bases and the J gene end by 14 bases; junction bases not matched to a gene: 15. CDR3 loop: CALPLTGRGKFF. The DNA for the CDR3 is TGTGCCTTACCATTGACAGGGAGAGGGAAGTTCTTC.

This chain joins TRBV5-1 and TRBJ2-1; 9 nucleotides align to TRBD2. The ends lost 4 bases at V and 2 bases at J; junction bases unmatched: 10. The CDR3 length is 17 residues. CDR1 and CDR2 from the germline V gene are SGHRS and YFSETQ. The CDR3 nucleotides are TGCGCCAGCAGCCCCCGGGGTAGCGGGAGACCCTACAATGAGCAGTTCTTC. It specifies CASSPRGSGRPYNEQFF. The full variable domain, with the rest looked up from reference TRBV5-1 and TRBJ2-1, is KAGVTQTPRYLIKTRGQQVTLSCSPISGHRSVSWYQQTPGQGLQFLFEYFSETQRNKGNFPGRFSGRQFSNSRSEMNVSTLELGDSALYLCASSPRGSGRPYNEQFFGPGTRLTVL.

The rearrangement links TRBV9 to TRBJ1-3; D is undetermined. With 4 bases removed from V and 4 bases from J, the gap between germline ends came to 9 bases. The CDR3 loop spans 13 amino acids. CDR1 is SGDLS and CDR2 is YYNGEE in the germline V gene. CDR3 sequence: CASSTRPGNTIYF. The CDR3 DNA sequence: TGTGCCAGCAGCACTCGACCCGGAAACACCATATATTTT.

The genes are TRBV9 and TRBJ1-2; no clear D. The CDR3 has 13 amino acids. With 0 bases removed from V and 0 bases from J, the gap between germline ends came to 3 bases. The V gene's germline CDR1 is SGDLS and CDR2 YYNGEE. The DNA for the CDR3 is TGTGCCAGCAGCGTAGATCCTAACTATGGCTACACCTTC. It translates to CASSVDPNYGYTF.

J is TRBJ2-3 and V is TRBV6-4, with 10 bases lining up with TRBD1. Germline-derived CDR1 and CDR2 are MRHNA and SNTAGT. V shed 5 bases and J 4 bases; nucleotides not matched to a gene: 3. The CDR3 consists of 14 residues. The CDR3 sequence is CASSTGTGADTQYF. CDR3 bases: TGTGCCAGCAGTACCGGGACAGGGGCAGATACGCAGTATTTT.

This chain links TRBV9 with TRBJ1-6; tentatively, D is TRBD1 (6 bases). In germline, CDR1 is SGDLS, CDR2 YYNGEE. This CDR3 is built from 14 residues. The V gene lost 6 bases and the J gene lost 7 bases, with 14 bases spanning the gap. CDR3 loop: CASKGNRVNSPLHF. As DNA, the CDR3 is TGTGCCAGCAAGGGGAACAGGGTGAATTCACCCCTCCACTTT.

Written as DNA, the CDR3 is TGCAGTTCTGGGTCAAAGGAGGCCCAGTACTTC. This codes for CSSGSKEAQYF. The chain joins TRBV20-1 to TRBJ2-5; TRBD2 might be the D (5 bases). The germline gives CDR1 DFQATT, CDR2 SNEGSKA (reference sequence). The CDR3 is 11 residues long. Between the trimmed V and J ends, which lost 8 bases and 9 bases, there was a span of 16 bases.

The chain joins TRBV5-1 to TRBJ1-2; 10 positions agree with TRBD1. Losses at the gene ends were 3 bases for V and 8 bases for J; bases not matched to a gene: 7. The CDR3 has 14 residues. Germline V gene sequence: CDR1 SGHRS, CDR2 YFSETQ. The CDR3 loop reads CASSSQDRGEGYTF. The CDR3 nucleotides read TGCGCCAGCAGCTCGCAGGACAGGGGGGAAGGCTACACCTTC.

J is TRBJ2-7 and V is TRBV20-1; no clear D. In germline, CDR1 is DFQATT, CDR2 SNEGSKA (reference sequence). V was cut by 1 base and J by 3 bases, with 4 bases left in between. CDR3 length: 11 residues. CDR3 in amino acids: CSARGIYEQYF. The DNA for the CDR3 is TGCAGTGCTAGAGGGATCTACGAGCAGTACTTC.

This chain uses TRBV7-9 with TRBJ2-7; D remains unclear. This CDR3 spans 12 amino acids. V gave up 3 bases and J gave up 3 bases, with 6 bases separating them. Germline-derived CDR1 and CDR2 are SEHNR and FQNEAQ (reference sequence). The CDR3 reads CASSLVGYEQYF. The DNA of the CDR3 is TGTGCCAGCAGCTTGGTAGGCTACGAGCAGTACTTC. The whole variable domain, filled in from reference TRBV7-9 and TRBJ2-7, reads DTGVSQNPRHKITKRGQNVTFRCDPISEHNRLYWYRQTLGQGPEFLTYFQNEAQLEKSRLLSDRFSAERPKGSFSTLEIQRTEQGDSAMYLCASSLVGYEQYFGPGTRLTVT.

The chain recombines TRBV19 with TRBJ2-2; the match to TRBD2 covers 8 bases. Germline CDR1 and CDR2: LNHDA and SQIVND (reference sequence). Trimming took 4 bases from V and 4 from J; bases not matched to a gene: 8. The length of the CDR3 is 16 residues. DNA of the CDR3: TGTGCCAGTAGTAAACCAGCGGGAGTTGGCACCGGGGAGCTGTTTTTT. Protein sequence: CASSKPAGVGTGELFF. The full variable domain, in which reference TRBV19 and TRBJ2-2 provide the parts outside the CDR3, is DGGITQSPKYLFRKEGQNVTLSCEQNLNHDAMYWYRQDPGQGLRLIYYSQIVNDFQKGDIAEGYSVSREKKESFPLTVTSAQKNPTAFYLCASSKPAGVGTGELFFGEGSRLTVL.

This chain connects TRBV19 to TRBJ2-5; 8 positions agree with TRBD2. Trimming removed 6 bases from V and 0 bases from J; junction bases left unmatched: 3. The CDR3 contains 14 residues. Per the germline V gene, CDR1 is LNHDA and CDR2 is SQIVND (reference sequence). The CDR3 region is CASRKRGNQETQYF. CDR3 in DNA: TGTGCCAGTAGGAAGCGGGGGAACCAAGAGACCCAGTACTTC.

The chain carries TRBV7-2 and TRBJ2-3; 12 bases agree with TRBD2. In germline, CDR1 is SGHTA, CDR2 FQGNSA. The CDR3 totals 16 residues. After removal of 3 bases from V and 4 bases from J, the junction contained 5 bases not matched to a gene. CDR3 nucleotides: TGTGCCAGCAGCTTCGGGCGACTAGCGGGAGCAGATACGCAGTATTTT. This gives the protein CASSFGRLAGADTQYF.

This clone was detected only once. The chain employs TRBV9 and TRBJ2-5, with 7 nucleotides matching TRBD2. The CDR3 loop spans 18 amino acids. From germline, CDR1 is SGDLS and CDR2 YYNGEE. Trimming at V came to 4 bases and at J to 0 bases, leaving 15 bases not matched to a gene. CDR3 sequence reads: CASSLTTTSVWYQETQYF. The CDR3 bases are TGTGCCAGCAGCCTCACTACCACTAGCGTCTGGTACCAAGAGACCCAGTACTTC.

The chain joins TRBV6-5 to TRBJ1-4, with 7 positions matching TRBD1. The junction had 7 bases not matched to a gene; V was cut back by 10 bases and J by 5 bases. Germline assignment: CDR1 MNHEY and CDR2 SVGAGI. The length of the CDR3 is 13 residues. CDR3 DNA sequence: TGTGCCACCAAGGACAGGTCAAATGAAAAACTGTTTTTT. Its protein product is CATKDRSNEKLFF.

This chain joins TRBV6-5 and TRBJ2-7; 10 bases agree with TRBD2. Trimming cost V 7 bases and J 2 bases; bases outside gene matches: 5. In germline, CDR1 is MNHEY, CDR2 SVGAGI. The length of the CDR3 is 14 residues. Here the CDR3 DNA reads TGTGCCAGCACTCGGACTAGCGGACCCTACGAGCAGTACTTC. Amino acids: CASTRTSGPYEQYF.

The V call is TRBV6-2 or TRBV6-3, the J call TRBJ1-5; D possibly corresponds to TRBD1 (5 bases). From germline, CDR1 is MNHEY and CDR2 SVGEGT. This CDR3 is 13 amino acids long. V lost 0 bases and J 7 bases, leaving 7 bases between the germline ends. CDR3 coding DNA: TGTGCCAGCAGTTACTCATGGGACCAGCCCCAGCATTTT. It is translated as CASSYSWDQPQHF.